These T cell receptor beta chains were read from a single sample in a study of patients and donors after allogeneic stem cell transplantation. From the RT-PCR reads, TCRdb called clonotypes with MiXCR, one entry per CDR3 protein. The table shows about 960,000 distinct CDR3 sequences, with 18% occurring only once. Specimen: blood, either unsorted or a sorted T cell fraction (not recorded which). These receptors were obtained from a human donor who was either an allogeneic HSCT recipient or a stem cell or donor lymphocyte infusion donor (not recorded which). It is not recorded whose cells these are; they may come from a transplant donor. Both conserved end residues are part of each CDR3. A D gene is named only where the DNA matches it firmly. The listing skips clone size in some rows; elsewhere it reads once, few, many or a size class.

>TRBV5-1|TRBJ2-7|11|NA|few
TGCGCCAGCAGCTGGGGAGGCGAGCAGTACTTC
CASSWGGEQYF
>TRBV20-1|TRBJ2-1|15|NA|NA
TGCAGTGCTAGTAGGCTGCAACCCAGGGCCAATGAGCAGTTCTTC
CSASRLQPRANEQFF
>TRBV2|TRBJ2-1|15|TRBD2|few
TGTGCCAGCAGTGAGGGACTAGCGGTCATAAATGAGCAGTTCTTC
CASSEGLAVINEQFF
>TRBV9|TRBJ2-5|16|TRBD2|NA
TGTGCCAGCAGCGTGCGACTAGCGGGATTACAAGAGACCCAGTACTTC
CASSVRLAGLQETQYF
>TRBV12-5|TRBJ2-7|14|TRBD1|few
TGTGCTAGTGGTCGGAAGGGACAGATTTACGAGCAGTACTTC
CASGRKGQIYEQYF
>TRBV2|TRBJ1-6|14|NA|NA
TGTGCCAGCAGGGATCGGGCAAGAGGGTCACCCCTCCACTTT
CASRDRARGSPLHF
>TRBV20-1|TRBJ1-1|14|NA|NA
TGCAGAGCGACCTCCGGAGGGACGAACACTGAAGCTTTCTTT
CRATSGGTNTEAFF
>TRBV12-3/TRBV12-4|TRBJ2-7|15|NA|many
TGTGCCAGCAGCACCTGGACAGAATCAACCTACGAGCAGTACTTC
CASSTWTESTYEQYF
>TRBV10-2|TRBJ1-5|13|NA|few
TGCGCCAGCAAATTGGCAGGGGATCAGCCCCAGCATTTT
CASKLAGDQPQHF
>TRBV3-1|TRBJ1-5|16|TRBD1|NA
TGTGCCAGCAGCAACCGGGACAGGGGGCCCAATCAGCCCCAGCATTTT
CASSNRDRGPNQPQHF
>TRBV27|TRBJ2-5|15|TRBD1|few
TGTGCCAGCAGTTTTGTACAGGGGCTGGGAGAGACCCAGTACTTC
CASSFVQGLGETQYF
>TRBV7-9|TRBJ2-7|15|NA|NA
TGTGCCAGCAGCCCCCTCGCGAGAAGCCCCTACGAGCAGTACTTC
CASSPLARSPYEQYF
>TRBV7-9|TRBJ1-1|15|NA|NA
TGTGCCAGCAGCTTAGCGCTGCGGCATAACAGGGAAGCTTTCTTT
CASSLALRHNREAFF
>TRBV5-1|TRBJ2-3|14|NA|few
TGCGCCAGCAGCGCAAGAGCTAGCACAGATACGCAGTATTTT
CASSARASTDTQYF
>TRBV4-3|TRBJ2-2|17|TRBD2|NA
TGCGCCAGCAGCCCAAAAAGGACTAGCGGGGGGGATGGGGAGCTGTTTTTT
CASSPKRTSGGDGELFF
>TRBV4-3|TRBJ2-1|13|NA|few
TGCGCCAGCAGCCAAGATCCCATGGGTGAGCAGTTCTTC
CASSQDPMGEQFF
>TRBV2|TRBJ1-6|16|NA|few
TGTGCCAGATCGGTCCTGGCCATTGCCGAAAATTCACCCCTCCACTTT
CARSVLAIAENSPLHF
>TRBV3-1|TRBJ2-2|18|TRBD2|few
TGTGCCAGCAGCCGCCGTTCGGGCGCGGGAGGAGGCACCGGGGAGCTGTTTTTT
CASSRRSGAGGGTGELFF
>TRBV11-2|TRBJ2-7|11|NA|few
TGTGCCAGCAGCGGCAGCCACGAGCAGTACTTC
CASSGSHEQYF
>TRBV29-1|TRBJ1-1|11|NA|NA
TGCAGCGTTGATTGGGGATCTGAAGCTTTCTTT
CSVDWGSEAFF
>TRBV14|TRBJ2-1|16|TRBD2|NA
TGTGCCAGCAGCCAAGAGCAGGGACTAGCGGACAATGAGCAGTTCTTC
CASSQEQGLADNEQFF
>TRBV21-1|TRBJ1-2|15|NA|few
TGTGCCAGCAGCTCCCAAGGACAGGGGGAAGGAGGCTACACCTTC
CASSSQGQGEGGYTF